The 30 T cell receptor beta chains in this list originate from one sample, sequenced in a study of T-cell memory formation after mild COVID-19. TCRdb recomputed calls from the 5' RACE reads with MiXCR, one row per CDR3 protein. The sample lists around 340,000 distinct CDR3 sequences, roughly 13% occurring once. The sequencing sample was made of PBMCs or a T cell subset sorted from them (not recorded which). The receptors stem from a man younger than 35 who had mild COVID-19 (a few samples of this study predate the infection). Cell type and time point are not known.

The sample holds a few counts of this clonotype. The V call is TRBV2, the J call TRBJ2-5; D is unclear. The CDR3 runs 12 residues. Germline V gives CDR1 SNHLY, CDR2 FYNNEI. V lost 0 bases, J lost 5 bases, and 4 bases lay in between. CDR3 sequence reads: CASSEAGETQYF. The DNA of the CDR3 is TGTGCCAGCAGTGAAGCGGGGGAGACCCAGTACTTC.

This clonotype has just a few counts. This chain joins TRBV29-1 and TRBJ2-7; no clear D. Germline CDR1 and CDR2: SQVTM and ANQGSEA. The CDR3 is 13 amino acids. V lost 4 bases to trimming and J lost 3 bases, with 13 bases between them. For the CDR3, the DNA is TGCAGCGTTGGTCCGAGATCAGGCTACGAGCAGTACTTC. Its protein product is CSVGPRSGYEQYF.

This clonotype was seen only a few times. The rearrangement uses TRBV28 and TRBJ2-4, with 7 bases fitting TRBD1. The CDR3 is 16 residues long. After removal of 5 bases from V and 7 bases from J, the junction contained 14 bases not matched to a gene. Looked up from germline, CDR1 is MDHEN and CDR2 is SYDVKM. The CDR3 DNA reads TGTGCCAGCAGTCTTCCGACAGGGCTCCAACGGAACATTCAGTACTTC. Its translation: CASSLPTGLQRNIQYF.

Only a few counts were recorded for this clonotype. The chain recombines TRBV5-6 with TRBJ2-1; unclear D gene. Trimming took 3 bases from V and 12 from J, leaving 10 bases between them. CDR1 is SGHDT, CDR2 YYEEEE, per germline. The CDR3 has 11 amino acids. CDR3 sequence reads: CASSSPRGQFF. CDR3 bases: TGTGCCAGCAGCTCCCCGCGCGGGCAGTTCTTC.

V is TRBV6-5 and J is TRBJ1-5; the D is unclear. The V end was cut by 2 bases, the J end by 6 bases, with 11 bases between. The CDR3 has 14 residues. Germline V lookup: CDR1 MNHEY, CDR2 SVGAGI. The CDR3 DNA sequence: TGTGCCAGCAGTTACCTTCGGGGTACTCAGCCCCAGCATTTT. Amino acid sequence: CASSYLRGTQPQHF.

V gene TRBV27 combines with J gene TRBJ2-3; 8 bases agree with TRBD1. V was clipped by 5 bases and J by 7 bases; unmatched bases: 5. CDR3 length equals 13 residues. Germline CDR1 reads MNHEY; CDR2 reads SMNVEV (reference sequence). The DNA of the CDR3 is TGTGCCAGCAGTCCCCGGACAGGGTATACGCAGTATTTT. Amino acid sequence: CASSPRTGYTQYF.

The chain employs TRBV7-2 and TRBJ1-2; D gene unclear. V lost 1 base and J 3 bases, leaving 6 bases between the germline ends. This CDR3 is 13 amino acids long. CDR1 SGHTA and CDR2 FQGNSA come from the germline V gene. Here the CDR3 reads CASSLDTDYGYTF. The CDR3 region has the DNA TGTGCCAGCAGCTTAGACACCGACTATGGCTACACCTTC.

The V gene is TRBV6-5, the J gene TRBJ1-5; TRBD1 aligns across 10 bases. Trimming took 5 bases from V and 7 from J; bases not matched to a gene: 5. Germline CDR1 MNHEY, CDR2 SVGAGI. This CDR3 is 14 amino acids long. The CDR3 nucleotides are TGTGCCAGCAGTGGAGGGACAGGGGTACAGCCCCAGCATTTT. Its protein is CASSGGTGVQPQHF.

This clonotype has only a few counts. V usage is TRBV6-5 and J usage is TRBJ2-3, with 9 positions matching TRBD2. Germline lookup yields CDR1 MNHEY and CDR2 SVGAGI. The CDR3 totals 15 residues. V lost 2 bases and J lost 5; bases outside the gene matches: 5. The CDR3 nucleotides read TGTGCCAGCAGTTACGTAGCGGGGGAGGGAGATACGCAGTATTTT. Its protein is CASSYVAGEGDTQYF.

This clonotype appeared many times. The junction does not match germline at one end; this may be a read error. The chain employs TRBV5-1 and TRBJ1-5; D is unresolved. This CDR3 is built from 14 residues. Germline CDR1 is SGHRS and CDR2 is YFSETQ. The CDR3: CASSLLGGNQPQHF. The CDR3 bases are TGTGCCAGCAGTTTACTAGGCGGTAATCAGCCCCAGCATTTT.

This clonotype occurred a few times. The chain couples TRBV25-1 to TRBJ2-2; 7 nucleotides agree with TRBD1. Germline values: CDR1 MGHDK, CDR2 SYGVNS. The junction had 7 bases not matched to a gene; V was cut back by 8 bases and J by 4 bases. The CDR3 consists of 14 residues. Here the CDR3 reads CASRGGLSTGELFF. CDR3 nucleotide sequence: TGTGCCAGCCGAGGGGGCCTCAGCACCGGGGAGCTGTTTTTT.

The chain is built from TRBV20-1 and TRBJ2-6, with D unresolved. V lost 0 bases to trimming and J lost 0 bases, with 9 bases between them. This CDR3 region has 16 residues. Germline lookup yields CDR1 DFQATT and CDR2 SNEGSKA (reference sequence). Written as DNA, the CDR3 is TGCAGTGCTAGAGATATGGTCCGCTCTGGGGCCAACGTCCTGACTTTC. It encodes CSARDMVRSGANVLTF.

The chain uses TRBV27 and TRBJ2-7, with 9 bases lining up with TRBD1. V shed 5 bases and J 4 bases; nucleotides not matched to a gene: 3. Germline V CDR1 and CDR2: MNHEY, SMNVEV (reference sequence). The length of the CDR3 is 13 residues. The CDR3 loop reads CASSIGTGYEQYV. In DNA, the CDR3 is TGTGCCAGCAGTATCGGGACAGGGTACGAGCAGTACGTC.

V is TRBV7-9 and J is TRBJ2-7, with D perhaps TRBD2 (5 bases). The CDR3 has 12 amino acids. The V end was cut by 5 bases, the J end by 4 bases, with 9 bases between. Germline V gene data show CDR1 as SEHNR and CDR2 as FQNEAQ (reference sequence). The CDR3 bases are TGTGCCAGCAGCGTCGGGGATTACGAGCAGTACGTC. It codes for CASSVGDYEQYV.

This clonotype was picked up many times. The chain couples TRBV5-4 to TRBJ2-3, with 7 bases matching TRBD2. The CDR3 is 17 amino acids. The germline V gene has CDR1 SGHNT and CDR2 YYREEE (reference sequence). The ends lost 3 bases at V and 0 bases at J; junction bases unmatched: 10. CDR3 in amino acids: CASSSPSGVTSTDTQYF. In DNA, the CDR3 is TGTGCCAGCAGCTCCCCCAGCGGGGTGACTAGCACAGATACGCAGTATTTT.

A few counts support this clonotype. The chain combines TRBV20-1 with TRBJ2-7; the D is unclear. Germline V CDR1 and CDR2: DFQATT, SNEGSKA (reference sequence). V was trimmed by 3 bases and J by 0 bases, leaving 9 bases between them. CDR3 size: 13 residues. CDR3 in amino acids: CSASRRNSYEQYV. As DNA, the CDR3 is TGCAGTGCTAGCCGCAGGAACTCCTACGAGCAGTACGTC.

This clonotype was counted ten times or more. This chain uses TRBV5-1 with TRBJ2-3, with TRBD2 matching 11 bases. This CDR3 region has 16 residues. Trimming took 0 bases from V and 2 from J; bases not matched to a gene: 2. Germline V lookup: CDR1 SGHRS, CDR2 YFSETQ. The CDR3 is CASSLALAGDTDTQYF. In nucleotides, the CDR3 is TGCGCCAGCAGCTTGGCACTAGCGGGGGACACAGATACGCAGTATTTT. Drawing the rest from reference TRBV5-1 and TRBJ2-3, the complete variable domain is KAGVTQTPRYLIKTRGQQVTLSCSPISGHRSVSWYQQTPGQGLQFLFEYFSETQRNKGNFPGRFSGRQFSNSRSEMNVSTLELGDSALYLCASSLALAGDTDTQYFGPGTRLTVL.

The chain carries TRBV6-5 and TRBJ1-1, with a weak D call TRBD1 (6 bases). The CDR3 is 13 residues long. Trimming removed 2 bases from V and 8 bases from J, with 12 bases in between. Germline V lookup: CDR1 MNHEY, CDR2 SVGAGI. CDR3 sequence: CASSYAGTSEAFF. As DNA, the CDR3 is TGTGCCAGCAGTTACGCCGGGACATCAGAAGCTTTCTTT.

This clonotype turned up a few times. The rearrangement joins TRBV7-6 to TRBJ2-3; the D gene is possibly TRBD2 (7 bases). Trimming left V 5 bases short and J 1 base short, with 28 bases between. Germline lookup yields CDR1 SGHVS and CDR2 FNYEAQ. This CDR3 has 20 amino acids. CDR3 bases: TGTGCCAGCAGCCCCCCCCGGTGGGGGGGGCGCAACGCGGGCACAGATACGCAGTATTTT. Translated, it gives CASSPPRWGGRNAGTDTQYF. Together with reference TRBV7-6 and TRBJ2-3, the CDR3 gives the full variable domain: GAGVSQSPRYKVTKRGQDVALRCDPISGHVSLYWYRQALGQGPEFLTYFNYEAQQDKSGLPNDRFSAERPEGSISTLTIQRTEQRDSAMYRCASSPPRWGGRNAGTDTQYFGPGTRLTVL.

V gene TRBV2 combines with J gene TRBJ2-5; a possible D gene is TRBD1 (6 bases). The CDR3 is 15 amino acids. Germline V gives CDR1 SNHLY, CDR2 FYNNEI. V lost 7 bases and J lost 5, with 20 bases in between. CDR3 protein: CASISWGHRWETQYF. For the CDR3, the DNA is TGTGCCAGCATTAGCTGGGGGCATCGGTGGGAGACCCAGTACTTC.

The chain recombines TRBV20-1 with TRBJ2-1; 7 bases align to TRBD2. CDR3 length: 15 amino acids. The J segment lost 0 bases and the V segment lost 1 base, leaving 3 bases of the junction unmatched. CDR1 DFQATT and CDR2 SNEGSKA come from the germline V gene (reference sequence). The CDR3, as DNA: TGCAGTGCTAGAGGACGGACTAGCTCCTACAATGAGCAGTTCTTC. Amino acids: CSARGRTSSYNEQFF.

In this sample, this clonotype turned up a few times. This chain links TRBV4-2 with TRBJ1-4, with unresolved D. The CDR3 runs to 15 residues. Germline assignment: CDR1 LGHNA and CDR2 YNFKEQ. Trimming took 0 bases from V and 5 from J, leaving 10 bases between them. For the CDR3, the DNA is TGTGCCAGCAGCCAAGAGGTCCGGGGAAATGAAAAACTGTTTTTT. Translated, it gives CASSQEVRGNEKLFF.

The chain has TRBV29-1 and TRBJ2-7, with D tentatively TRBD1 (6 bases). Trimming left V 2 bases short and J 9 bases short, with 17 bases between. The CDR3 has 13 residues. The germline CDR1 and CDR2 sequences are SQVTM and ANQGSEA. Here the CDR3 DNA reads TGCAGCGTTGAAATCGTGGGGGCCATCGGGCAGTACTTC. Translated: CSVEIVGAIGQYF.

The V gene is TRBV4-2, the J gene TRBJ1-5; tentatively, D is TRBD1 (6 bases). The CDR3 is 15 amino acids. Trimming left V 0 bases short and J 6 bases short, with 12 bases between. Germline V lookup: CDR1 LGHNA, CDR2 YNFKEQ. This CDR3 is CASSQEQGLFQPQHF. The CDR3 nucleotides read TGTGCCAGCAGCCAAGAGCAGGGGTTGTTTCAGCCCCAGCATTTT.

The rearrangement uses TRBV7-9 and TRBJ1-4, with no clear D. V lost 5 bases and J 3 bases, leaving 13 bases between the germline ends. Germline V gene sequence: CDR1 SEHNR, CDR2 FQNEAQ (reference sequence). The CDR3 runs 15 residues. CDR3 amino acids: CASSPRAASNEKLFF. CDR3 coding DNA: TGTGCCAGCAGCCCACGGGCAGCGTCTAATGAAAAACTGTTTTTT.

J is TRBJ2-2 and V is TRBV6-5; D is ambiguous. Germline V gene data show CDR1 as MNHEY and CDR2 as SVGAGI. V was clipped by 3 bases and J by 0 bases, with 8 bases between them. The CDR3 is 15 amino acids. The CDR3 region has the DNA TGTGCCAGCAGTTATCTGTCAGCGAACACCGGGGAGCTGTTTTTT. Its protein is CASSYLSANTGELFF.

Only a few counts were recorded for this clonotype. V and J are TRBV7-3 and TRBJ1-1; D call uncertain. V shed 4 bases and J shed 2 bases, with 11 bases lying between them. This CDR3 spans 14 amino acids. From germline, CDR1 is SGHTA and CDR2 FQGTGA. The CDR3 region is CASSSPGGNTEAFF. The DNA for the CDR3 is TGTGCCAGCAGCTCACCGGGCGGAAACACTGAAGCTTTCTTT.

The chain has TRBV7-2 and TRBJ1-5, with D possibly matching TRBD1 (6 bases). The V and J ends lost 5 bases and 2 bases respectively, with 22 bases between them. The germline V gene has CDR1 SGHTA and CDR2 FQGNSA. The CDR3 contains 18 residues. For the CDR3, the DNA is TGTGCCAGCAGCCTCCAGGGGACCCTCAGATCGGGCAATCAGCCCCAGCATTTT. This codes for CASSLQGTLRSGNQPQHF.

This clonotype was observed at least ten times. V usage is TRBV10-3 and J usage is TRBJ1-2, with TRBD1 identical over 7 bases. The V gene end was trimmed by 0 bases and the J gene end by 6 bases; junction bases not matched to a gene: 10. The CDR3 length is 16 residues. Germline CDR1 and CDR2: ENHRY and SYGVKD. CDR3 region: CAISESYLRQGDGYTF. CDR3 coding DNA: TGTGCCATCAGTGAGTCGTACCTCAGACAGGGCGATGGCTACACCTTC.

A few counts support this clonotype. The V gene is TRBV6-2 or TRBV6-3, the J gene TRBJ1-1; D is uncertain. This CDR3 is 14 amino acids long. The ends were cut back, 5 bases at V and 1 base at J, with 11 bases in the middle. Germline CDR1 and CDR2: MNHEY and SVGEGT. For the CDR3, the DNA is TGTGCCAGCAGTGACCCCCCAGGGAACACTGAAGCTTTCTTT. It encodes CASSDPPGNTEAFF.